These T cell receptor beta chains were read from a single sample in a study of CD8 T cells in Susac syndrome. In TCRdb, the immunoSEQ multiplex PCR reads were re-called with MiXCR into one record per CDR3 protein. This repertoire shows around 190,000 distinct CDR3 sequences, about 95% found once; its top ten account for 0.1%. The sample comprised CD4+ T cells from PBMCs. Source of these receptors: a human donor in good health. Each CDR3 is given with its conserved first and last residue. The D gene is left open where the match is weak. Where a row states a size, it is once, few, many or the class of an expanded clone; other rows omit it.

D gene | J gene | clone size | V gene | CDR3 length | CDR3 protein | CDR3 DNA
- | TRBJ2-1 | - | TRBV9 | 17 | CASSVATGSGTYNEQFF | TGTGCCAGCAGCGTAGCTACGGGTAGCGGAACCTACAATGAGCAGTTCTTC
- | TRBJ1-4 | - | TRBV4-1 | 15 | CASGDGPRANEKLFF | TGCGCCAGCGGCGACGGACCCCGGGCTAATGAAAAACTGTTTTTT
TRBD2 | TRBJ2-7 | - | TRBV5-1 | 14 | CASSLVGGSYEQYF | TGCGCCAGCAGCTTGGTGGGAGGGTCCTACGAGCAGTACTTC
- | TRBJ1-4 | - | TRBV29-1 | 13 | CSAEGSTNEKLFF | TGCAGCGCTGAAGGCTCGACTAATGAAAAACTGTTTTTT
- | TRBJ1-2 | - | TRBV12-3/TRBV12-4 | 14 | CASSSPQGIGGYTF | TGTGCCAGCAGTTCTCCTCAGGGGATCGGTGGCTACACCTTC
TRBD2 | TRBJ2-1 | - | TRBV9 | 12 | CASSVVSGEQFF | TGTGCCAGCAGCGTAGTTAGCGGGGAGCAGTTCTTC
- | TRBJ1-1 | - | TRBV30 | 15 | CAWSVKTRMNPEAFF | TGTGCCTGGAGTGTAAAGACTCGGATGAACCCTGAAGCTTTCTTT
TRBD1 | TRBJ2-4 | - | TRBV20-1 | 14 | CSARSGTGSNIQYF | TGCAGTGCTAGATCGGGGACAGGGTCAAACATTCAGTACTTC
- | TRBJ1-1 | - | TRBV29-1 | 14 | CSVVVPTVNTEAFF | TGCAGCGTTGTGGTCCCGACGGTGAACACTGAAGCTTTCTTT
- | TRBJ1-2 | - | TRBV19 | 12 | CASSRGVYGYTF | TGTGCCAGTAGTCGAGGAGTCTATGGCTACACCTTC
- | TRBJ2-3 | once | TRBV7-3 | 11 | CASSAADTQYF | TGTGCCAGCAGTGCCGCAGATACGCAGTATTTT
- | TRBJ2-3 | - | TRBV6-5 | 11 | CASSFGNTQYF | TGTGCCAGCAGTTTTGGAAATACGCAGTATTTT
- | TRBJ2-7 | - | TRBV6-2/TRBV6-3 | 11 | CASSYFAEQYF | TGTGCCAGCAGTTACTTTGCCGAGCAGTACTTC
- | TRBJ2-7 | - | TRBV29-1 | 13 | CSVRSGIFNEQYF | TGCAGCGTTCGTAGCGGAATTTTTAACGAGCAGTACTTC
- | TRBJ2-4 | - | TRBV20-1 | 13 | CSANVHSKNIQYF | TGCAGTGCAAACGTGCATAGCAAAAACATTCAGTACTTC
TRBD2 | TRBJ2-1 | - | TRBV29-1 | 14 | CSVRVAGVTGEQFF | TGCAGCGTTCGAGTAGCGGGAGTAACGGGTGAGCAGTTCTTC
- | TRBJ1-1 | - | TRBV24-1 | 14 | CATRREGENTEAFF | TGTGCCACCAGAAGAGAGGGCGAGAACACTGAAGCTTTCTTT
TRBD2 | TRBJ2-5 | - | TRBV30 | 14 | CAWSVPAGVQTQYF | TGTGCCTGGAGTGTACCAGCGGGAGTCCAGACCCAGTACTTC
- | TRBJ2-1 | - | TRBV7-2 | 14 | CASNQERAGGEQFF | TGTGCCAGCAACCAGGAGAGGGCTGGTGGGGAGCAGTTCTTC
TRBD1 | TRBJ2-1 | - | TRBV30 | 14 | CAWGTGDSYNEQFF | TGTGCCTGGGGGACAGGGGACTCCTACAATGAGCAGTTCTTC
- | TRBJ1-5 | - | TRBV15 | 14 | CATSRDSVNQPQHF | TGTGCCACCAGCAGAGACAGTGTCAATCAGCCCCAGCATTTT
- | TRBJ2-7 | - | TRBV7-2 | 14 | CASSLGPYSYEQYF | TGTGCCAGCAGCTTAGGTCCCTACTCCTACGAGCAGTACTTC